A selection of T cell receptor beta chains follows, all from one sample in a study of beta chain features in type 1 diabetes. Produced via immunoSEQ multiplex PCR; TCRdb's table is partial and in-frame only. The repertoire holds roughly 250,000 clones, with approximately 70% as singletons. Sequencing was done on a sample of naive CD4+ T cells from blood. Receptors were obtained from a young man in good health. Each CDR3 is given with its conserved first and last residue. D genes are given only for firm matches. Clone size appears in some rows only: once, few, many, or a class for an expanded clone.

abundance,v_gene,d_gene,j_gene,CDR3nt,CDR3aa
.,TRBV30,.,TRBJ1-2,TGTGCCTGGAACAGGGCGGCTAACTATGGCTACACCTTC,CAWNRAANYGYTF
.,TRBV4-2,TRBD2,TRBJ2-5,TGTGCCAGCAGCCAAGATGTAGCGGGGCGGCAAGAGACCCAGTACTTC,CASSQDVAGRQETQYF
.,TRBV5-6,.,TRBJ2-2,TGTGCCAGCAGCTTTACAGGGTCGGCCGGGGAGCTGTTTTTT,CASSFTGSAGELFF
.,TRBV30,.,TRBJ1-2,TGTGCCTGGAGTGGCAACAGAGACTATGGCTACACCTTC,CAWSGNRDYGYTF
.,TRBV30,.,TRBJ1-1,TGTGCCTGGAGTGTACGACAGTTTGTATTCTTT,CAWSVRQFVFF
few,TRBV29-1,.,TRBJ1-1,TGCAGCGTTGACGACCGGAGGAACACTGAAGCTTTCTTT,CSVDDRRNTEAFF
.,TRBV29-1,.,TRBJ2-7,TGCAGCGCCAGCTCGGGGGGCAAGCAGTACTTC,CSASSGGKQYF
few,TRBV5-6,.,TRBJ2-1,TGTGCCAGCAGCTTGATAAATGAGCAGTTCTTC,CASSLINEQFF
.,TRBV9,.,TRBJ2-2,TGTGCCAGCAGCGTAGGAGCGGGCACCGGGGAGCTGTTTTTT,CASSVGAGTGELFF
.,TRBV7-2,.,TRBJ2-1,TGTGCCAGCAGCTTGGTACCGGGACGGTACAATGAGCAGTTCTTC,CASSLVPGRYNEQFF
.,TRBV4-1,.,TRBJ1-1,TGCGCCAGCAGCCAAGACAGGACTGAAGCTTTCTTT,CASSQDRTEAFF
few,TRBV30,TRBD1,TRBJ1-6,TGTGCCTCCCGACAGGGGAATTCACCCCTCCACTTT,CASRQGNSPLHF
.,TRBV30,.,TRBJ2-7,TGTGCCTGGAGTATCCGATTAGCAGCCGACGAGCAGTACTTC,CAWSIRLAADEQYF
.,TRBV30,.,TRBJ1-6,TGTGCCTGGAGTGTCAACTCGGGTTCACCCCTCCACTTT,CAWSVNSGSPLHF
.,TRBV25-1,.,TRBJ1-2,TGTGCCAGCAGTGAAAGGCCTGGGGAGGGCTACACCTTC,CASSERPGEGYTF
.,TRBV30,.,TRBJ2-7,TGTGCCTGGAGGGACAGTCGAAGAGGCTACGAGCAGTACTTC,CAWRDSRRGYEQYF
.,TRBV29-1,.,TRBJ1-2,TGCAGCGTTGTTAAGGGGGACTATGGCTACACCTTC,CSVVKGDYGYTF
.,TRBV20-1,.,TRBJ2-5,TGCAGTGCTAGCCAGGGAGAGACCCAGTACTTC,CSASQGETQYF
.,TRBV4-3,TRBD1,TRBJ2-7,TGCGCCAGCAGCTATGACAGGGGCCAGTCCTACGAGCAGTACTTC,CASSYDRGQSYEQYF
.,TRBV9,TRBD2,TRBJ2-1,TGTGCCAGCAGCTCGCTGACTAGCGGGGCATACAATGAGCAGTTCTTC,CASSSLTSGAYNEQFF
.,TRBV7-6,.,TRBJ2-7,TGTGCCAGCAGCTCAAACACAGGGAATACGGGCGAGCAGTACTTC,CASSSNTGNTGEQYF
.,TRBV6-5,.,TRBJ2-7,TGTGCCAGCACCGAACGCCCCGGGAGAGTGAGCGAGCAGTACTTC,CASTERPGRVSEQYF
.,TRBV20-1,.,TRBJ2-5,TGCAGTGGAGGGGTATTGGAGACCCAGTACTTC,CSGGVLETQYF
.,TRBV15,TRBD2,TRBJ2-3,TGTGCCACCAGCCGACTAGCGGGGGCAATAGCAGATACGCAGTATTTT,CATSRLAGAIADTQYF
.,TRBV10-3,.,TRBJ2-2,TGTGCCACCAACGGGGACGCGAACACCGGGGAGCTGTTTTTT,CATNGDANTGELFF
.,TRBV7-9,.,TRBJ1-2,TGTGCCAGCAGTCTACCCGGGACACAAAATGGCTACACCTTC,CASSLPGTQNGYTF
.,TRBV15,.,TRBJ1-2,TGTGCCACCAGCAGCTTGAAGTATGGCTACACCTTC,CATSSLKYGYTF
.,TRBV30,.,TRBJ2-5,TGTGCCTGGAGTGTTCAGTTTCAAGAGACCCAGTACTTC,CAWSVQFQETQYF
.,TRBV30,.,TRBJ2-4,TGTGCCTGGAACGCGGGAACCAAAAACATTCAGTACTTC,CAWNAGTKNIQYF
.,TRBV5-1,TRBD2,TRBJ2-1,TGCGCCAGCAGCATCAATCCGCGGGAGGCCGTCTACAATGAGCAGTTCTTC,CASSINPREAVYNEQFF
.,TRBV9,TRBD1,TRBJ2-6,TGTGCCAGCAGCCCTCCCCGGGACAGGGTGGCAGGGGCCAACGTCCTGACTTTC,CASSPPRDRVAGANVLTF